The entry below describes one T cell receptor (beta chain). The method was immunoSEQ multiplex PCR; TCRdb's version includes in-frame clones alone and lacks a portion of them. The data show roughly 45,000 clones, 85% to 90% seen once. V lost 4 bases, J lost 6 bases, and 15 bases lay in between. CDR1 and CDR2 (germline): SGHTA, FQGNSA. The CDR3 length is 14 residues. This entry belongs to a study of T cell changes during pregnancy in multiple sclerosis. The receptor's source is a female donor in good health, enrolled as a control in a pregnancy study. The sample in question was peripheral blood, obtained in the second trimester of pregnancy. The V gene is TRBV7-2, the J gene TRBJ1-2, with D possibly being TRBD1 (5 bases). DNA for the CDR3: TGTGCCAGCAGCTCCTATAGACCGGGGGATGGCTACACCTTC. Amino acids: CASSSYRPGDGYTF.